A selection of T cell receptor beta chains follows, all from one sample in a study of shared clonotypes between healthy human individuals. Profiled with immunoSEQ multiplex PCR; TCRdb holds only in-frame clones, not every one. Here the sample spans roughly 2.6 million clones, just over 90% being singletons. The sequenced sample was naive CD4+ T cells sorted from blood. The source is a man aged 18 to 35 in good health. Each CDR3 is given with its conserved first and last residue. The order of the fields is J gene, D gene, clone size, V gene, CDR3 DNA, CDR3 protein. A D gene is named only where the DNA matches it firmly. Rows may omit the clone size; those that give it use once, few, many or a size class.

>TRBJ1-6|TRBD1|-|TRBV6-5
TGTGCCAGCAGCTCCACAGGACAGGGGAATTCACCCCTCCACTTT
CASSSTGQGNSPLHF
>TRBJ1-6|TRBD1|-|TRBV5-1
TGCGCCAGCAGCCCGCAGGGGGTTGGGAATTCACCCCTCCACTTT
CASSPQGVGNSPLHF
>TRBJ2-3|TRBD1|-|TRBV5-5
TGTGCCAGCAGCCAGACAGGGGCAATAATTAACACAGATACGCAGTATTTT
CASSQTGAIINTDTQYF
>TRBJ1-1|-|-|TRBV19
TGTGCCAGTAGTATACCCGTTGGGATCTACACTGAAGCTTTCTTT
CASSIPVGIYTEAFF
>TRBJ1-1|TRBD1|once|TRBV5-5
TGTGCCAGCAGTCCCGGGACAGGGGGATCTGAAGCTTTCTTT
CASSPGTGGSEAFF
>TRBJ2-3|-|-|TRBV5-1
TGCGCCAGCAGCTTGGATGTGAACACAGATACGCAGTATTTT
CASSLDVNTDTQYF
>TRBJ2-7|-|-|TRBV6-5
TGCGCCAGCAGTTACCGTCTCGAGAGCTCCTACGAGCAGTACTTC
CASSYRLESSYEQYF
>TRBJ2-7|TRBD2|-|TRBV27
TGTGCCAGCAGTCTAACTAGCGGGAGTTTGTACGAGCAGTACTTC
CASSLTSGSLYEQYF
>TRBJ1-6|-|few|TRBV19
TGTGCCAGTAGTAACGATGGAGGGGGAATTTCACCCCTCCACTTT
CASSNDGGGISPLHF
>TRBJ1-4|-|few|TRBV9
TGTGCCACCCAATTAGACAGGAGGAATGAAAAACTGTTTTTT
CATQLDRRNEKLFF
>TRBJ2-1|-|-|TRBV27
TGTGCCAGCAGTTTATCTTGGGCGGTGGGGGGCTCCTACAATGAGCAGTTCTTC
CASSLSWAVGGSYNEQFF
>TRBJ2-1|-|-|TRBV10-3
TGTGCCAACAGCCAAAACTCCTACAATGAGCAGTTCTTC
CANSQNSYNEQFF
>TRBJ2-7|TRBD2|-|TRBV27
TGTGCCAGCAGTAGAGCGGGGGGCTACGAGCAGTACTTC
CASSRAGGYEQYF
>TRBJ1-5|TRBD1|-|TRBV6-6
TGTGCCAGCAATACACAGGGGAATCAGCCCCAGCATTTT
CASNTQGNQPQHF
>TRBJ1-2|TRBD1|-|TRBV2
TGTGCCAGCAGTTACGGACAGGGCGCCGGCTACACCTTC
CASSYGQGAGYTF
>TRBJ1-1|-|-|TRBV13
TGTGCCAGCAGCTCGCGTTCCGGGAGGAGGACTGAAGCTTTCTTT
CASSSRSGRRTEAFF
>TRBJ1-2|-|-|TRBV5-5
TGTGCCAGCAGCTTGACAGGCTATAATGGCTACACCTTC
CASSLTGYNGYTF
>TRBJ2-3|-|-|TRBV5-1
TGCGCCAGCAGTCTAAGTAGATCCACAGATACGCAGTATTTT
CASSLSRSTDTQYF
>TRBJ2-1|TRBD1|-|TRBV5-1
TGCGCCAGCAGCCCCCCCGTCCAGGGGGCAGAGGAGCAGTTCTTC
CASSPPVQGAEEQFF
>TRBJ1-5|-|-|TRBV19
TGTGCCAGTAATACCCAGGGATCTAGCAATCAGCCCCAGCATTTT
CASNTQGSSNQPQHF
>TRBJ1-1|TRBD1|-|TRBV19
TGTGCCAGTAGTGCACAGGGGGCGAGCACTGAAGCTTTCTTT
CASSAQGASTEAFF
>TRBJ1-1|-|-|TRBV6-5
TGTGCCAGCAGGCCCGGGAGTACAGGGAGGACTGAAGCTTTCTTT
CASRPGSTGRTEAFF
>TRBJ1-4|-|-|TRBV4-1
TGCGCCAGCAGCCAAGGGCGGAGAGAAGCTAATGAAAAACTGTTTTTT
CASSQGRREANEKLFF
>TRBJ1-1|-|-|TRBV5-1
TGCGCCAGCAGCTTGGGATCGGGGAACACTGAAGCTTTCTTT
CASSLGSGNTEAFF
>TRBJ2-7|-|-|TRBV6-6
TGTGCCAGCAGTTACGCGGGCAGGGACTACGAGCAGTACTTC
CASSYAGRDYEQYF
>TRBJ1-4|-|-|TRBV18
TGTGCCAGCTCACAACAGGGCAAAGGGCTGTTTTTT
CASSQQGKGLFF
>TRBJ1-6|-|-|TRBV5-1
TGCGCCAGCAGCTTGGAGACAGGAACCGGGTCACCCCTCCACTTT
CASSLETGTGSPLHF
>TRBJ2-1|TRBD2|-|TRBV5-4
TGTGCCAGCAGCTTGATGGTACTAGCGGAGGGGAATGAGCAGTTCTTC
CASSLMVLAEGNEQFF
>TRBJ1-3|-|-|TRBV2
TGTGCCAGCAGTGGGACCGACACAGGGAACACCATATATTTT
CASSGTDTGNTIYF
>TRBJ1-3|-|-|TRBV7-8
TGTGCCAGCAGCTTAGCCGGCCACTCTGGAAACACCATATATTTT
CASSLAGHSGNTIYF
>TRBJ2-7|-|-|TRBV29-1
TGCAGCGTTGAAGGACAGGCCTACGAGCAGTACTTC
CSVEGQAYEQYF
>TRBJ2-7|-|-|TRBV29-1
TGCAGCGTTGAAAAAAACAGCTACGAGCAGTACTTC
CSVEKNSYEQYF
>TRBJ1-2|TRBD1|-|TRBV30
TGTGCCTGGAGCCCGACAGGGGGCAGGGTTGGCTACACCTTC
CAWSPTGGRVGYTF